The 30 T cell receptor beta chains given below trace back to one sample, sequenced in a study of prognosis after radiotherapy for stage I lung cancer. From genomic DNA, two-round multiplex PCR was used to amplify TCR beta CDR3. Gene-specific primers for each TRBV and TRBJ gene drove first-round PCR. TCRdb re-derived calls from the multiplex PCR reads in MiXCR, one entry per CDR3 protein. The top ten hold around a fifth of the sample, which has about 19,000 distinct CDR3 sequences, around 26% seen once. Sample: PBMCs, taken before or after stereotactic body radiation therapy (not recorded which). The origin of the receptors is a donor over 45 with non-small cell lung cancer.

The rearrangement links TRBV4-1 to TRBJ2-7; D is perhaps TRBD1 or TRBD2 (5 bases each). The germline V and J ends were trimmed by 1 base and 2 bases, with 12 bases remaining between them. The CDR3 runs 15 residues. Germline CDR1 reads MGHRA; CDR2 reads YSYEKL. The CDR3 region is CASSQAGAGTYEQYF. The DNA for the CDR3 is TGCGCCAGCAGCCAAGCCGGGGCAGGAACCTACGAGCAGTACTTC.

The sample holds many counts of this clonotype. The chain links TRBV29-1 to TRBJ2-1, with D maybe TRBD2 (6 bases). This CDR3 has 15 amino acids. CDR1 is SQVTM and CDR2 is ANQGSEA in the germline V gene. V was shortened by 6 bases and J by 9 bases, with 24 bases between the two germline ends. The CDR3 sequence: CSVTGLFRVEGEQFF. CDR3 nucleotides: TGCAGCGTGACGGGACTTTTTCGGGTAGAGGGTGAGCAGTTCTTC.

This clonotype came up many times. CDR3 sequence: CASSMSAVNNQPQHF. The CDR3 coding sequence is TGTGCCAGTAGTATGTCGGCAGTCAACAATCAGCCCCAGCATTTT. The J gene is TRBJ1-5, the V gene TRBV19; the D is unclear. V lost 3 bases to trimming and J lost 3 bases, with 12 bases between them. CDR1 is LNHDA, CDR2 SQIVND, per germline (reference sequence). The CDR3 is made up of 15 amino acids.

This clonotype was observed many times. V is TRBV3-1 and J is TRBJ1-4; D not resolved. From germline, CDR1 is LGHDT and CDR2 YNNKEL (reference sequence). The V end was cut by 4 bases, the J end by 0 bases, with 12 bases between. The CDR3 has 16 amino acids. The CDR3: CASSPFPIATNEKLFF. As DNA, the CDR3 is TGTGCCAGCAGCCCCTTCCCAATTGCAACTAATGAAAAACTGTTTTTT.

J is TRBJ2-3 and V is TRBV28, with D uncertain. CDR3 length equals 15 residues. Deletions cut 8 bases from V and 2 bases from J, with 17 bases between. The germline CDR1 and CDR2 sequences are MDHEN and SYDVKM. CDR3 nucleotide sequence: TGTGCCAGCGCCCCCCCGGGCAGATCCACAGATACGCAGTATTTT. Translating it yields CASAPPGRSTDTQYF.

As to this clonotype: As the CDR3 is not closed by the conserved phenylalanine or tryptophan, this likely results from a read error. Because the CDR3's place on the DNA is in doubt, the DNA is left out and the CDR3 is given as listed by TCRdb. CDR3 amino acids: CASSQPGGGEHFL. This chain uses TRBV6-1 with TRBJ2-1; TRBD1 was called by the table and not checked on the DNA. The CDR3 region is 13 residues in length, termini included. Germline assignment: CDR1 MNHNS and CDR2 SASEGT.

This clonotype was detected ten times or more. The rearrangement uses TRBV7-2 and TRBJ2-1; D possibly corresponds to TRBD2 (6 bases). The CDR3 covers 15 residues. V shed 1 base and J shed 6 bases, with 13 bases lying between them. Germline-derived CDR1 and CDR2 are SGHTA and FQGNSA. The CDR3: CASSLGGRNGNEQFF. The CDR3 nucleotides are TGTGCCAGCAGCTTAGGAGGGAGGAATGGCAATGAGCAGTTCTTC.

This clonotype was detected ten times or more. The chain joins TRBV28 to TRBJ2-2; possibly TRBD2 for D (6 bases). The CDR3 covers 15 residues. V was shortened by 6 bases and J by 2 bases, with 13 bases between the two germline ends. Germline values: CDR1 MDHEN, CDR2 SYDVKM. The CDR3, as DNA: TGTGCCAGCAGCATGACTAGTCCTAACACCGGGGAGCTGTTTTTT. The encoded protein is CASSMTSPNTGELFF.

A single count supports this clonotype. The chain employs TRBV6-1 and TRBJ2-1; 8 bases match TRBD2. This CDR3 has 18 residues. V gave up 7 bases and J gave up 0 bases; unmatched junction bases: 14. Germline loops: CDR1 MNHNS, CDR2 SASEGT. This CDR3 reads CASITTSVSPSSYNEQFF. Here the CDR3 DNA reads TGTGCCAGCATCACGACTAGCGTGAGCCCCAGCTCCTACAATGAGCAGTTCTTC.

This clonotype was recorded at least ten times. The chain uses TRBV7-8 and TRBJ1-3; D unresolved. The ends were cut back, 0 bases at V and 0 bases at J, with 9 bases in the middle. Per the germline V gene, CDR1 is SGHVS and CDR2 is FQNEAQ. The CDR3 is 16 amino acids. The chain's CDR3 is CASSLAEGGSGNTIYF. CDR3 DNA: TGTGCCAGCAGCTTAGCGGAGGGAGGCTCTGGAAACACCATATATTTT.

Regarding this clonotype: Because the CDR3 is missing its conserved closing phenylalanine or tryptophan, this is likely a read error. The CDR3 DNA reads as TGCAGTGCTCAAGGTAACCGGGACCGCTATGGCTACACCCTC. This gives the protein CSAQGNRDRYGYTL. The chain employs TRBV20-1 and TRBJ1-2, with D possibly matching TRBD1 (5 bases). The CDR3 has 14 residues. CDR1 DFQATT and CDR2 SNEGSKA come from the germline V gene (reference sequence). V lost 5 bases, J lost 4 bases, and 17 bases lay in between.

Comment on this clonotype: Its ends do not fully match the called genes, so a read error is possible. V is TRBV18 and J is TRBJ1-6; a weak D match, TRBD1 (5 bases). CDR3 length: 14 amino acids. The germline V gene has CDR1 KGHSH and CDR2 LQKENI. Here the CDR3 DNA reads TGTGCCAGCTCAACCAGGGCGTGGAATTCACCCCCCCTCTTT. This gives the protein CASSTRAWNSPPLF.

Ten or more counts support this clonotype. A read error may produce the germline difference seen at one junction end. The gene calls are TRBV7-7 and TRBJ2-1; D is unresolved. The CDR3 spans 12 residues. Germline-derived CDR1 and CDR2 are SSHAT and FNYEAQ (reference sequence). The CDR3 DNA follows: TGTGCTAGCAGCCCAAATTGGAATGAGCAGTTCTTC. It specifies CASSPNWNEQFF.

On this clonotype itself: Since a much larger clone is just one base distant, this may be a read error. The rearrangement joins TRBV7-2 to TRBJ1-1, with D tentatively TRBD1 (6 bases). This CDR3 comprises 12 residues. Germline V gene lookup returns CDR1 SGHTA and CDR2 FQGNSA. V shed 5 bases and J shed 10 bases, with 14 bases lying between them. The CDR3 sequence is CASSVDRILAFF. The CDR3 DNA reads as TGTGCCAGCAGCGTGGACAGAATCTTAGCTTTCTTT. The whole variable domain, filled in from reference TRBV7-2 and TRBJ1-1, reads GAGVSQSPSNKVTEKGKDVELRCDPISGHTALYWYRQSLGQGLEFLIYFQGNSAPDKSGLPSDRFSAERTGGSVSTLTIQRTQQEDSAVYLCASSVDRILAFFGQGTRLTVV.

This clonotype has a count of ten or more. J is TRBJ2-1 and V is TRBV18; unclear D gene. The germline V gene encodes CDR1 KGHSH and CDR2 LQKENI. The CDR3 runs 16 residues. Trimming left V 4 bases short and J 0 bases short, with 13 bases between. The CDR3 DNA reads as TGTGCCAGCTCACAAACCACAGACTTCTCCTACAATGAGCAGTTCTTC. Translated, it gives CASSQTTDFSYNEQFF.

This rearrangement joins TRBV2 to TRBJ1-2; D uncertain. The ends were cut back, 6 bases at V and 10 bases at J, with 12 bases in the middle. The CDR3 has 11 amino acids. Germline assignment: CDR1 SNHLY and CDR2 FYNNEI. The CDR3 region is CASRENHDYTF. The CDR3 bases are TGTGCCAGCAGGGAAAACCATGACTACACCTTC.

For this clonotype: With only one base between it and a far larger clone, this is likely a read error. V is TRBV20-1 and J is TRBJ2-5; D is uncertain. The J call is doubtful: the DNA matches TRBJ2-1 better. From germline, CDR1 is DFQATT and CDR2 SNEGSKA (reference sequence). The CDR3 loop spans 14 amino acids. DNA for the CDR3: TGCATTGCTAGAGGCGCCGCCTTCTACAATGAGCAGTTCTTC. It specifies CIARGAAFYNEQFF.

This clonotype was counted ten times or more. The gene calls are TRBV19 and TRBJ2-3; D is perhaps TRBD1 (5 bases). V was pared by 3 bases and J by 1 base, with 14 bases between. Germline V gene data show CDR1 as LNHDA and CDR2 as SQIVND (reference sequence). The CDR3 sequence is 16 residues long. In DNA form, the CDR3 reads TGTGCCAGTAGTATCTACAGACAAGGGGGCACAGATACGCAGTATTTT. Its translation: CASSIYRQGGTDTQYF.

This clonotype is medium-sized (0.01 to 0.1%) by share. The chain employs TRBV6-2 or TRBV6-3 and TRBJ2-7; D remains unclear. There are 16 residues in the CDR3. Trimming pared 5 bases from V and 3 bases from J, leaving 20 bases between. Germline V gives CDR1 MNHEY, CDR2 SVGEGT. DNA for the CDR3: TGTGCCAGCAGTCCATCCTCTGATATGACCTACTACGAGCAGTACTTC. Encoded protein: CASSPSSDMTYYEQYF.

In this sample, this clonotype turned up many times. The V gene is TRBV30, the J gene TRBJ2-6; D not certain. CDR1 GTSNPN and CDR2 SVGIG come from the germline V gene (reference sequence). Deletions cut 3 bases from V and 0 bases from J, with 9 bases between. This CDR3 spans 15 amino acids. The CDR3 DNA follows: TGTGCCTGGAGCTACGGCTACTCTGGGGCCAACGTCCTGACTTTC. It codes for CAWSYGYSGANVLTF.

This clonotype is medium-sized within its sample. This chain links TRBV20-1 with TRBJ2-1, with 7 bases identical to TRBD1. CDR1 is DFQATT and CDR2 is SNEGSKA in the germline V gene (reference sequence). V lost 0 bases to trimming and J lost 0 bases; unmatched junction nucleotides: 5. This CDR3 has 16 residues. Here the CDR3 reads CSARDLRGSSYNEQFF. The CDR3 bases are TGCAGTGCTAGAGATCTCAGGGGGAGCTCCTACAATGAGCAGTTCTTC.

This clonotype was counted at least ten times. This rearrangement joins TRBV20-1 to TRBJ1-3, with D hard to call. The CDR3 runs to 16 residues. V gave up 0 bases and J gave up 0 bases, with 12 bases separating them. CDR1 is DFQATT and CDR2 is SNEGSKA in the germline V gene (reference sequence). CDR3 DNA: TGCAGTGCTAGAGATTCTCGGGCTTCCTCTGGAAACACCATATATTTT. It codes for CSARDSRASSGNTIYF.

This clonotype was detected many times. The rearrangement joins TRBV9 to TRBJ2-7; maybe TRBD1 (6 bases). Deletions cut 0 bases from V and 0 bases from J, with 10 bases between. The CDR3 sequence is 15 residues long. Germline V gene data show CDR1 as SGDLS and CDR2 as YYNGEE. CDR3 nucleotides: TGTGCCAGCAGCGTAGAGGCGGACAGCTCCTACGAGCAGTACTTC. This codes for CASSVEADSSYEQYF.

This clonotype has a count of ten or more. The CDR3 nucleotides read TGTGCCAGCAGTTACAAGTGGCAGGGTGGTGAAAAACTGTTTTTT. Translated: CASSYKWQGGEKLFF. The V call is TRBV6-5, the J call TRBJ1-4; maybe TRBD1 (5 bases). Between the trimmed V and J ends, which lost 2 bases and 7 bases, there was a span of 14 bases. Germline V gene sequence: CDR1 MNHEY, CDR2 SVGAGI. CDR3 length: 15 amino acids.

This clonotype was seen at least ten times. The chain recombines TRBV3-1 with TRBJ1-1, with 10 nucleotides matching TRBD1. J was trimmed by 5 bases and V by 4 bases; bases with no gene match: 4. Germline loops: CDR1 LGHDT, CDR2 YNNKEL (reference sequence). This CDR3 is 14 amino acids long. CDR3 residues: CASSPRTGGTEAFF. The DNA for the CDR3 is TGTGCCAGCAGCCCCCGGACAGGGGGTACTGAAGCTTTCTTT.

At least ten counts were recorded for this clonotype. The chain links TRBV20-1 to TRBJ2-2; 8 nucleotides align to TRBD2. From germline, CDR1 is DFQATT and CDR2 SNEGSKA (reference sequence). V lost 5 bases and J lost 4; bases outside the gene matches: 3. The CDR3 sequence is 13 residues long. CDR3 bases: TGCAGTGCTGCGCGGGAGGTCACCGGGGAGCTGTTTTTT. The encoded protein is CSAAREVTGELFF.

As to this clonotype: The junction differs from germline at one of its ends, possibly a read error. This chain uses TRBV9 with TRBJ2-5, with D perhaps TRBD2 (5 bases). There are 16 residues in the CDR3. Per the germline V gene, CDR1 is SGDLS and CDR2 is YYNGEE. The CDR3 loop reads CASSGGLNLYQEIQYF. The CDR3 nucleotides are TGTGCAAGCAGCGGTGGGCTGAACCTGTACCAAGAGATCCAGTACTTC.

This clonotype was detected ten times or more. The chain uses TRBV29-1 and TRBJ2-5; 11 bases fit TRBD2. CDR1 is SQVTM, CDR2 ANQGSEA, per germline. The CDR3 is made up of 13 amino acids. The J segment lost 4 bases and the V segment lost 5 bases, leaving 3 bases of the junction unmatched. Written as DNA, the CDR3 is TGCAGCGTTCTAGCGGGAGGTTCAGAGACCCAGTACTTC. The encoded protein is CSVLAGGSETQYF. Filled out from reference TRBV29-1 and TRBJ2-5, the complete variable domain reads SAVISQKPSRDICQRGTSLTIQCQVDSQVTMMFWYRQQPGQSLTLIATANQGSEATYESGFVIDKFPISRPNLTFSTLTVSNMSPEDSSIYLCSVLAGGSETQYFGPGTRLLVL.

Many counts were recorded for this clonotype. The V gene is TRBV15, the J gene TRBJ2-5; 14 bases are a match to TRBD2. CDR1 is LNHNV and CDR2 is YYDKDF in the germline V gene (reference sequence). V gave up 1 base and J gave up 5 bases; unmatched junction bases: 12. The CDR3 is made up of 19 amino acids. In DNA, the CDR3 is TGTGCCACCAGCAGAGTTGCCTACGGGACTAGCGGGAGTCGGGAGACCCAGTACTTC. The encoded protein is CATSRVAYGTSGSRETQYF. The full variable domain, rest sourced from reference TRBV15 and TRBJ2-5, is DAMVIQNPRYQVTQFGKPVTLSCSQTLNHNVMYWYQQKSSQAPKLLFHYYDKDFNNEADTPDNFQSRRPNTSFCFLDIRSPGLGDTAMYLCATSRVAYGTSGSRETQYFGPGTRLLVL.

The rearrangement links TRBV18 to TRBJ2-5; D gene unclear. The CDR3 extends over 15 amino acids. V was trimmed by 4 bases and J by 4 bases, leaving 16 bases between them. The germline V gene has CDR1 KGHSH and CDR2 LQKENI. CDR3 bases: TGTGCCAGCTCACAAAAAAAGACGGCAACAGAGACCCAGTACTTC. It specifies CASSQKKTATETQYF.